Listed here are 5 T cell receptor beta chains from one sample, sequenced in a study of regulatory T cells in long-lasting Graves disease. Construction of TCR beta libraries relied on iRepertoire HTBI primers and on Arm-PCR targeting CDR3 regions. TCRdb ran MiXCR on the multiplex PCR reads and lists one entry per CDR3 protein. In the table there are about 470,000 distinct CDR3 sequences, about 22% of which are singletons. The time point was: persistent/refractory GD, antithyroid drugs over 5 years with positive TRAb. PBMC-extracted RNA yielded the TCR library. The starting material was peripheral blood mononuclear cells (PBMCs), obtained when the disease was refractory, from a patient treated with antithyroid drugs. These receptor sequences come from a female donor with Graves disease.

This clonotype showed up many times. This rearrangement joins TRBV20-1 to TRBJ1-1, with D perhaps matching TRBD1 (6 bases). Looked up from germline, CDR1 is DFQATT and CDR2 is SNEGSKA (reference sequence). The V end was cut by 5 bases, the J end by 3 bases, with 10 bases between. The CDR3 loop spans 12 amino acids. The CDR3 DNA reads as TGCAGTGCTTATAGACAGGACACTGAAGCTTTCTTT. This translates into CSAYRQDTEAFF.

This clonotype was found a few times. The chain recombines TRBV10-3 with TRBJ1-1; TRBD1 matches at 9 bases. Per the germline V gene, CDR1 is ENHRY and CDR2 is SYGVKD. Germline trimming cut 8 bases from V and 4 bases from J; bases unmatched to any gene: 14. The CDR3 spans 16 residues. CDR3 in amino acids: CAIRGRVGTGTTEAFF. Written as DNA, the CDR3 is TGTGCCATCCGGGGGAGGGTTGGGACAGGGACCACTGAAGCTTTCTTT.

This clonotype showed up many times. The genes are TRBV2 and TRBJ1-2; no definite D call. Germline V CDR1 and CDR2: SNHLY, FYNNEI. The CDR3 runs 13 residues. Trimming took off 8 bases at V and 2 bases at J, with 12 bases between the two ends. As DNA, the CDR3 is TGTGCCAGCGGCGAACTACGAAACTATGGCTACACCTTC. Residues: CASGELRNYGYTF.

The rearrangement links TRBV15 to TRBJ2-2, with 7 nucleotides matching TRBD2. V lost 0 bases to trimming and J lost 5 bases; unmatched junction nucleotides: 3. Germline V gene lookup returns CDR1 LNHNV and CDR2 YYDKDF (reference sequence). The CDR3 length is 15 residues. The DNA of the CDR3 is TGTGCCACCAGCAGAGATCTGGGGGGGACCGGGGAGCTGTTTTTT. It translates to CATSRDLGGTGELFF.

In its sample, this clonotype was seen many times. V and J are TRBV27 and TRBJ2-1; TRBD2 might be the D (6 bases). The CDR3 length is 16 residues. The V gene lost 0 bases and the J gene lost 1 base, with 10 bases spanning the gap. Germline V lookup: CDR1 MNHEY, CDR2 SMNVEV (reference sequence). CDR3 protein: CASSLSSSGSYNEQFF. DNA for the CDR3: TGTGCCAGCAGTTTATCTTCCAGCGGGTCCTACAATGAGCAGTTCTTC.